The 26 T cell receptor beta chains presented below share a single source sample, sequenced in a study of early T cells in non-severe SARS-CoV-2 infection. A single record per CDR3 protein comes from TCRdb applying MiXCR to the 5' RACE reads. There are 25,000 to 35,000 distinct CDR3 sequences in the sample; approximately 6% occur only once, and 34% lies in the top ten. The source material was whole blood, sampled at baseline. All receptors come from an adult who was a healthcare worker with PCR-confirmed SARS-CoV-2 infection or an uninfected control (not recorded which).

This clonotype has only a few counts. The V gene is TRBV20-1, the J gene TRBJ2-7; 11 positions agree with TRBD2. Germline CDR1 and CDR2: DFQATT and SNEGSKA (reference sequence). CDR3 size: 13 residues. Trimming at V came to 6 bases and at J to 3 bases, leaving 4 bases not matched to a gene. The CDR3 protein is CSAQTSGGYEQYF. CDR3 DNA sequence: TGCAGTGCCCAAACTAGCGGGGGCTACGAGCAGTACTTC.

This rearrangement joins TRBV7-6 to TRBJ2-5; D is perhaps TRBD2 (6 bases). This CDR3 region has 14 residues. With 3 bases removed from V and 5 bases from J, the gap between germline ends came to 13 bases. Germline V gene data show CDR1 as SGHVS and CDR2 as FNYEAQ. The CDR3 DNA reads as TGTGCCAGCAGCTTCGGAGGGGTTGATGAGACCCAGTACTTC. Translating it yields CASSFGGVDETQYF.

The chain joins TRBV5-1 to TRBJ1-1; 8 bases line up with TRBD1. Germline assignment: CDR1 SGHRS and CDR2 YFSETQ. CDR3 length equals 15 residues. V shed 0 bases, J shed 0 bases, and the junction held 1 base outside the gene matches. This CDR3 reads CASSLAGGMNTEAFF. The CDR3 bases are TGCGCCAGCAGCTTGGCAGGGGGCATGAACACTGAAGCTTTCTTT. Variable domain in full (rest from reference TRBV5-1 and TRBJ1-1): KAGVTQTPRYLIKTRGQQVTLSCSPISGHRSVSWYQQTPGQGLQFLFEYFSETQRNKGNFPGRFSGRQFSNSRSEMNVSTLELGDSALYLCASSLAGGMNTEAFFGQGTRLTVV.

This clonotype was seen ten or more times. The chain carries TRBV7-9 and TRBJ2-4; no firm D call. The CDR3 runs to 17 residues. V was cut by 0 bases and J by 1 base, with 13 bases left in between. In germline, CDR1 is SEHNR, CDR2 FQNEAQ (reference sequence). For the CDR3, the DNA is TGTGCCAGCAGCTTAGCGCGTGAAGGGTTGGCCAAAAACATTCAGTACTTC. It specifies CASSLAREGLAKNIQYF.

CDR3 in DNA: TGTGCCAGCAGATTGGGACAGGGCACAGATACGCAGTATTTT. Its translation is CASRLGQGTDTQYF. This chain joins TRBV6-6 and TRBJ2-3, with 8 bases aligning to TRBD1. Germline V gene lookup returns CDR1 MNHNY and CDR2 SVGAGI (reference sequence). The CDR3 loop spans 14 amino acids. V dropped 6 bases and J dropped 1; count of bases not matched to a gene: 3.

This clonotype was recorded at least ten times. The V call is TRBV30, the J call TRBJ1-1; a possible D gene is TRBD1 (5 bases). This CDR3 is built from 13 residues. In germline, CDR1 is GTSNPN, CDR2 SVGIG (reference sequence). V lost 3 bases and J lost 5, with 13 bases in between. The CDR3 here is CAWRGSRGTEAFF. The CDR3 bases are TGTGCCTGGAGAGGGAGCCGGGGGACTGAAGCTTTCTTT.

The J gene is TRBJ2-2, the V gene TRBV5-1; D might be TRBD1 (6 bases). CDR3 length equals 17 residues. CDR1 and CDR2 from the germline V gene are SGHRS and YFSETQ. V was clipped by 5 bases and J by 2 bases, with 19 bases between them. CDR3 residues: CASRFRGAGANTGELFF. Written as DNA, the CDR3 is TGCGCCAGCAGATTCCGCGGAGCAGGGGCAAACACCGGGGAGCTGTTTTTT. The full variable domain, completed using reference TRBV5-1 and TRBJ2-2, is KAGVTQTPRYLIKTRGQQVTLSCSPISGHRSVSWYQQTPGQGLQFLFEYFSETQRNKGNFPGRFSGRQFSNSRSEMNVSTLELGDSALYLCASRFRGAGANTGELFFGEGSRLTVL.

This clonotype was picked up a small number of times. The chain uses TRBV7-9 and TRBJ1-6; 8 bases are shared with TRBD1. The V gene's germline CDR1 is SEHNR and CDR2 FQNEAQ (reference sequence). This CDR3 has 14 amino acids. Trimming at V came to 5 bases and at J to 7 bases, leaving 4 bases not matched to a gene. The DNA of the CDR3 is TGTGCCAGCAGCATGGGACAGGAAAATTCACCCCTCCACTTT. Translation: CASSMGQENSPLHF.

This clonotype was seen repeatedly, ten times or more. The chain carries TRBV18 and TRBJ2-7; 7 nucleotides align to TRBD1. The CDR3 sequence is 14 residues long. Germline CDR1 KGHSH, CDR2 LQKENI. Germline trimming cut 8 bases from V and 7 bases from J; bases unmatched to any gene: 14. The CDR3 spells CASLQGTALGEQYF. CDR3 in DNA: TGTGCCAGCCTGCAGGGGACAGCCCTGGGAGAGCAGTACTTC.

This clonotype was found many times. Mismatch with germline at one junction end may stem from a read error. V and J are TRBV4-2 and TRBJ2-7, with TRBD2 identical over 10 bases. The CDR3 has 14 amino acids. In germline, CDR1 is LGHNA, CDR2 YNFKEQ. CDR3 region: CASSQDRAGGSKDF. The CDR3 nucleotides are TGTGCCAGCAGCCAAGATCGAGCGGGGGGGTCGAAGGACTTC.

This clonotype was seen ten or more times. This rearrangement joins TRBV2 to TRBJ2-1; 12 positions agree with TRBD2. Germline values: CDR1 SNHLY, CDR2 FYNNEI. Unmatched junction bases numbered 5, after V lost 6 bases and J lost 8 bases. This CDR3 contains 14 residues. CDR3 sequence (DNA): TGTGCCAGCAGGAGGACTAGCGGGATGGATGAGCAGTTCTTC. This encodes CASRRTSGMDEQFF.

Ten or more counts support this clonotype. This chain connects TRBV30 to TRBJ2-1; TRBD1 matches 7 bases. J gave up 9 bases and V 2 bases, and 13 bases lay outside the gene matches. The CDR3 spans 15 residues. The germline CDR1 and CDR2 sequences are GTSNPN and SVGIG (reference sequence). CDR3 sequence (DNA): TGTGCCTGGAGTTCCCGGGGCTTAGGGGGCGGTGAGCAGTTCTTC. The encoded protein is CAWSSRGLGGGEQFF.

The chain joins TRBV6-6 to TRBJ2-7, with no clear D. Trimming removed 0 bases from V and 7 bases from J, with 7 bases in between. Germline-derived CDR1 and CDR2 are MNHNY and SVGAGI (reference sequence). The CDR3 runs to 12 residues. The CDR3 bases are TGTGCCAGCAGTTACTCGGACGGAGAGCAGTACTTC. Amino acids: CASSYSDGEQYF.

The chain links TRBV7-2 to TRBJ1-4; tentatively, D is TRBD1 (5 bases). This CDR3 has 15 residues. Trimming pared 5 bases from V and 5 bases from J, leaving 15 bases between. Per the germline V gene, CDR1 is SGHTA and CDR2 is FQGNSA. CDR3 protein: CASSPSGAWNEKLFF. The CDR3 bases are TGTGCCAGCAGCCCGAGCGGGGCCTGGAATGAAAAACTGTTTTTT.

This clonotype was observed many times. The chain couples TRBV3-1 to TRBJ1-3, with unresolved D. V lost 4 bases to trimming and J lost 2 bases, with 9 bases between them. The CDR3 spans 14 residues. Germline loops: CDR1 LGHDT, CDR2 YNNKEL (reference sequence). The CDR3 nucleotides read TGTGCCAGCAGCCCCCCCGGCCCTGGAAACACCATATATTTT. It codes for CASSPPGPGNTIYF. Looking up the rest from reference TRBV3-1 and TRBJ1-3 gives the full variable domain: DTAVSQTPKYLVTQMGNDKSIKCEQNLGHDTMYWYKQDSKKFLKIMFSYNNKELIINETVPNRFSPKSPDKAHLNLHINSLELGDSAVYFCASSPPGPGNTIYFGEGSWLTVV.

This clonotype was recorded many times. The chain joins TRBV7-9 to TRBJ1-2, with D maybe TRBD1 (5 bases). Germline V gene sequence: CDR1 SEHNR, CDR2 FQNEAQ (reference sequence). The CDR3 length is 15 residues. V lost 5 bases and J lost 4, with 17 bases in between. The CDR3 DNA follows: TGTGCCAGCAGCCTAGAGGGACGGGCGATCTATGGCTACACCTTC. Translated: CASSLEGRAIYGYTF.

This clonotype was detected ten times or more. The rearrangement joins TRBV12-3 or TRBV12-4 to TRBJ1-1, with D hard to call. Trimming removed 6 bases from V and 1 base from J, with 12 bases in between. The CDR3 sequence is 14 residues long. The CDR3 region is CASSPQAQNTEAFF. CDR3 DNA sequence: TGTGCCAGCAGCCCCCAGGCCCAGAACACTGAAGCTTTCTTT.

This clonotype was counted at least ten times. V usage is TRBV6-2 or TRBV6-3 and J usage is TRBJ1-5; D gene uncertain. V lost 7 bases, J lost 0 bases, and 7 bases lay in between. CDR1 is MNHEY and CDR2 is SVGEGT in the germline V gene. This CDR3 contains 13 residues. DNA for the CDR3: TGTGCCAGCATTGCGGATAGCAATCAGCCCCAGCATTTT. Residues: CASIADSNQPQHF.

The chain joins TRBV6-1 to TRBJ1-5; maybe TRBD1 (5 bases). The CDR3 is made up of 16 amino acids. Per the germline V gene, CDR1 is MNHNS and CDR2 is SASEGT. V gave up 1 base and J gave up 5 bases, with 15 bases separating them. As DNA, the CDR3 is TGTGCCAGCAGTGAAGGGGGGTTCGCCTATGATCAGCCCCAGCATTTT. Protein product: CASSEGGFAYDQPQHF.

In DNA, the CDR3 is TGTGCCAGCAGCTTGGATGGGACTTTCGCCTACGAGCAGTACTTC. Residues: CASSLDGTFAYEQYF. This rearrangement joins TRBV5-4 to TRBJ2-7; a weak D match, TRBD2 (6 bases). V was cut by 0 bases and J by 2 bases, with 12 bases left in between. CDR3 length equals 15 residues. CDR1 SGHNT and CDR2 YYREEE come from the germline V gene (reference sequence).

In this sample, this clonotype turned up many times. The chain joins TRBV12-3 or TRBV12-4 to TRBJ2-7; 13 positions match TRBD2. The V segment lost 6 bases and the J segment 2 bases; nucleotides outside the gene matches: 1. The CDR3 length is 14 residues. The CDR3 sequence: CASRLAGGTYEQYF. DNA for the CDR3: TGTGCCAGCAGACTAGCGGGAGGGACCTACGAGCAGTACTTC.

This clonotype was recorded at least ten times. CDR3 sequence: CASSLVRGGSYEQYF. CDR3 sequence (DNA): TGTGCCAGCAGCTTAGTGAGGGGGGGTAGCTACGAGCAGTACTTC. This chain joins TRBV7-2 and TRBJ2-7, with TRBD2 as a possible D gene (7 bases). The V end lost 1 base, the J end lost 3 bases, and 13 bases lay between the germline ends. The CDR3 extends over 15 amino acids. CDR1 is SGHTA, CDR2 FQGNSA, per germline.

This clonotype has a count of ten or more. V is TRBV11-2 and J is TRBJ1-1; no clear D. The CDR3 consists of 13 residues. Trimming took off 5 bases at V and 7 bases at J, with 14 bases between the two ends. Looked up from germline, CDR1 is SGHAT and CDR2 is FQNNGV. The CDR3 DNA sequence: TGTGCCAGCAGCCAAAAGGCGGCAGTTGAAGCTTTCTTT. This codes for CASSQKAAVEAFF. The full variable domain, its missing parts supplied by reference TRBV11-2 and TRBJ1-1, is EAGVAQSPRYKIIEKRQSVAFWCNPISGHATLYWYQQILGQGPKLLIQFQNNGVVDDSQLPKDRFSAERLKGVDSTLKIQPAKLEDSAVYLCASSQKAAVEAFFGQGTRLTVV.

This clonotype appeared a few times. CDR3 nucleotides: TGCAGCGTTGGAAGCGTCGGCCTTCAAGAGACCCAGTACTTC. This encodes CSVGSVGLQETQYF. This chain uses TRBV29-1 with TRBJ2-5; D unresolved. Trimming removed 4 bases at V and 2 bases at J, with 14 bases between. This CDR3 is built from 14 residues. The germline V gene encodes CDR1 SQVTM and CDR2 ANQGSEA.

This clonotype was seen a few times. The CDR3 DNA sequence: TGTGCCAGCAGCTTGGGAGGACAGGGAAGGGCCGGGGAGCTGTTTTTT. It codes for CASSLGGQGRAGELFF. The V call is TRBV5-4, the J call TRBJ2-2, with 8 bases aligning to TRBD1. Germline values: CDR1 SGHNT, CDR2 YYREEE (reference sequence). This CDR3 contains 16 residues. After removal of 0 bases from V and 6 bases from J, the junction contained 7 bases not matched to a gene. The full variable domain, rest sourced from reference TRBV5-4 and TRBJ2-2, is ETGVTQSPTHLIKTRGQQVTLRCSSQSGHNTVSWYQQALGQGPQFIFQYYREEENGRGNFPPRFSGLQFPNYSSELNVNALELDDSALYLCASSLGGQGRAGELFFGEGSRLTVL.

Details on this clonotype: The germline gene is not matched at one end of the junction; a read error may be the cause. CDR3 nucleotides: TGTGCCAGCAGATTGGCGGGGACAGGGGGCGCAGATACGCAGTATTTT. Translation: CASRLAGTGGADTQYF. The V call is TRBV5-5, the J call TRBJ2-3; 12 nucleotides align to TRBD1. Germline V CDR1 and CDR2: SGHKS, YYEKEE (reference sequence). The CDR3 length is 16 residues.